What follows is one TCR beta chain and its context. The germline CDR1 and CDR2 sequences are SGHRS and YFSETQ. CDR3 length: 16 residues. Trimming left V 9 bases short and J 4 bases short, with 22 bases between. Measured with immunoSEQ multiplex PCR; TCRdb has only the in-frame clones, and not every one. The table lists tens of thousands of clones, about 85% of them singletons. This sample stems from a study of blood T cell repertoires in COVID-19. This TCR was sampled from a man aged 60-69 years with acute or convalescent COVID-19. Sequencing was performed on peripheral blood. V usage is TRBV5-1 and J usage is TRBJ2-2, with D possibly matching TRBD1 (6 bases). CDR3 sequence reads: CATSPGTTYLTGELFF. CDR3 nucleotides: TGCGCCACATCCCCCGGGACAACATATCTCACCGGGGAGCTGTTTTTT.